A selection of T cell receptor beta chains follows, all from one sample in a study of Graves' ophthalmopathy and Graves' hyperthyroidism. MiXCR was run by TCRdb on the multiplex PCR reads, yielding one entry per CDR3 protein. The data contain about 160,000 distinct CDR3 sequences, over 35% of them seen just once; the ten biggest clones take up less than 6%. Sequencing was done on a sample of peripheral blood. The receptors were sampled from a woman aged 35 to 49 with Graves' ophthalmopathy. Each CDR3 is given with its conserved first and last residue. The D gene is left open where the match is weak. The listing skips clone size in some rows; elsewhere it reads once, few, many or a size class.

length: 15; size: -; V: TRBV7-2; D: -; J: TRBJ1-3; CDR3: CASSPLSFSGNTIYF; DNA: TGTGCCAGCAGCCCGCTAAGCTTCTCTGGAAACACCATATATTTT
length: 13; size: many; V: TRBV6-5; D: -; J: TRBJ1-5; CDR3: CASSLAPYQPQHF; DNA: TGTGCCAGCAGTTTAGCTCCGTATCAGCCCCAGCATTTT
length: 15; size: few; V: TRBV6-1; D: TRBD1; J: TRBJ1-5; CDR3: CASIYGGTGNQPQHF; DNA: TGTGCCAGCATCTACGGGGGGACAGGTAATCAGCCCCAGCATTTT
length: 16; size: many; V: TRBV5-1; D: -; J: TRBJ1-1; CDR3: CASSGGGSNMNTEAFF; DNA: TGCGCCAGCAGCGGGGGGGGCAGCAACATGAACACTGAAGCTTTCTTT
length: 15; size: many; V: TRBV7-8; D: -; J: TRBJ1-6; CDR3: CASSLGAQVNSPLHF; DNA: TGTGCCAGCAGCTTAGGAGCACAAGTGAATTCACCCCTCCACTTT
length: 16; size: few; V: TRBV15; D: TRBD1; J: TRBJ2-7; CDR3: CATSRVGTGAPYEQYF; DNA: TGTGCCACCAGCAGAGTCGGGACAGGGGCTCCATACGAGCAGTACTTC
length: 13; size: many; V: TRBV6-1; D: TRBD1; J: TRBJ2-5; CDR3: CASRDRGEETQYF; DNA: TGTGCCAGCAGAGACAGGGGCGAAGAGACCCAGTACTTC
length: 14; size: many; V: TRBV27; D: -; J: TRBJ2-5; CDR3: CASSSSGVVETQYF; DNA: TGTGCCAGCAGTTCATCAGGGGTGGTAGAGACCCAGTACTTC
length: 14; size: many; V: TRBV6-2/TRBV6-3; D: -; J: TRBJ1-1; CDR3: CASSYSDNPSEAFF; DNA: TGTGCCAGCAGTTACTCCGATAACCCCTCTGAAGCTTTCTTT
length: 13; size: many; V: TRBV2; D: TRBD1; J: TRBJ2-5; CDR3: CARTGEYQETQYF; DNA: TGTGCCAGAACAGGGGAATACCAAGAGACCCAGTACTTC
length: 13; size: -; V: TRBV7-2; D: -; J: TRBJ2-5; CDR3: CASSKSDQETQYF; DNA: TGTGCCAGCAGCAAAAGCGATCAAGAGACCCAGTACTTC
length: 15; size: many; V: TRBV6-2/TRBV6-3; D: TRBD2; J: TRBJ2-3; CDR3: CASLPGTTHRDTQYF; DNA: TGTGCCTCCTTACCCGGGACTACTCACAGAGATACGCAGTATTTT
length: 15; size: many; V: TRBV28; D: -; J: TRBJ1-2; CDR3: CASSPSQSHGVGYTF; DNA: TGTGCCAGCAGTCCGTCCCAATCACATGGGGTTGGCTACACCTTC
length: 13; size: once; V: TRBV6-2/TRBV6-3; D: -; J: TRBJ1-5; CDR3: CASSYQLPGPQHF; DNA: TGTGCCAGCAGTTACCAGCTGCCAGGGCCCCAGCATTTT
length: 13; size: -; V: TRBV24-1; D: -; J: TRBJ1-6; CDR3: CATSFGLGSPLHF; DNA: TGTGCCACCAGTTTCGGTCTCGGGTCACCCCTCCACTTT
length: 15; size: many; V: TRBV4-1; D: -; J: TRBJ1-2; CDR3: CASRETGTPIYGYTF; DNA: TGCGCCAGCAGGGAGACCGGGACACCGATCTATGGCTACACCTTC
length: 15; size: many; V: TRBV20-1; D: -; J: TRBJ1-3; CDR3: CSAPGGGVSGNTIYF; DNA: TGCAGTGCCCCAGGTGGGGGGGTCTCTGGAAACACCATATATTTT
length: 14; size: many; V: TRBV27; D: TRBD1; J: TRBJ2-1; CDR3: CASSYSPGGFEQFF; DNA: TGTGCCAGCAGTTATTCTCCAGGGGGCTTTGAGCAGTTCTTC
length: 14; size: many; V: TRBV24-1; D: -; J: TRBJ1-2; CDR3: CATSSAELNYGYTF; DNA: TGTGCCACCAGTTCCGCAGAGCTTAACTATGGCTACACCTTC
length: 14; size: -; V: TRBV28; D: TRBD1; J: TRBJ1-2; CDR3: CASSRQGGIYGYTF; DNA: TGTGCCAGCAGCAGACAGGGTGGGATCTATGGCTACACCTTC
length: 15; size: many; V: TRBV7-2; D: TRBD1; J: TRBJ1-5; CDR3: CASSLWTGGNQPQHF; DNA: TGTGCCAGCAGCTTATGGACAGGGGGCAATCAGCCCCAGCATTTT
length: 15; size: few; V: TRBV28; D: TRBD1; J: TRBJ1-5; CDR3: CASIMTGRINQPQHF; DNA: TGTGCCAGCATTATGACAGGGAGGATCAATCAGCCCCAGCATTTT
length: 16; size: -; V: TRBV6-1; D: -; J: TRBJ1-1; CDR3: CASNNPMQPGSIEAFF; DNA: TGTGCCAGCAACAACCCCATGCAGCCCGGGTCGATTGAAGCTTTCTTT
length: 15; size: -; V: TRBV15; D: TRBD1; J: TRBJ2-7; CDR3: CATSRGGQGSYEQYF; DNA: TGTGCCACCAGCCGAGGGGGACAGGGTAGCTACGAGCAGTACTTC
length: 14; size: many; V: TRBV28; D: -; J: TRBJ1-2; CDR3: CASSLPVGGYGYTF; DNA: TGTGCCAGCAGTCTCCCGGTGGGTGGCTATGGCTACACCTTC
length: 17; size: once; V: TRBV7-2; D: TRBD2; J: TRBJ2-4; CDR3: CASSLVGLAGIQNIQYF; DNA: TGTGCCAGCAGCTTAGTTGGGCTAGCGGGGATCCAAAACATTCAGTACTTC
length: 13; size: many; V: TRBV4-1; D: -; J: TRBJ1-1; CDR3: CASSRDGFTEAFF; DNA: TGCGCCAGCAGCCGAGACGGGTTCACTGAAGCTTTCTTT
length: 14; size: few; V: TRBV12-3/TRBV12-4; D: -; J: TRBJ2-5; CDR3: CASSQRTGLETQYF; DNA: TGTGCCAGCAGCCAACGAACAGGGTTGGAGACCCAGTACTTC
length: 16; size: many; V: TRBV6-5; D: TRBD1; J: TRBJ1-6; CDR3: CASKNDRGLRGSPLHF; DNA: TGTGCCAGCAAAAATGACAGGGGGCTACGGGGATCACCCCTCCACTTT
length: 15; size: many; V: TRBV5-1; D: -; J: TRBJ2-7; CDR3: CASSGGDGLTYEQYF; DNA: TGCGCCAGCAGCGGGGGTGATGGGCTCACCTACGAGCAGTACTTC
length: 13; size: many; V: TRBV12-5; D: TRBD1; J: TRBJ2-5; CDR3: CASGQGAGQTQYF; DNA: TGTGCTAGTGGTCAGGGGGCTGGCCAGACCCAGTACTTC
length: 15; size: -; V: TRBV27; D: -; J: TRBJ1-6; CDR3: CASTLREGTGSPLHF; DNA: TGTGCCAGCACCTTAAGGGAGGGTACTGGTTCACCCCTCCACTTT
length: 16; size: -; V: TRBV11-2; D: TRBD2; J: TRBJ2-7; CDR3: CASSQRTSGSSYEQYF; DNA: TGTGCCAGCAGCCAGCGGACTAGCGGAAGCTCCTACGAGCAGTACTTC
length: 13; size: many; V: TRBV28; D: -; J: TRBJ2-7; CDR3: CASSLATTYEQYF; DNA: TGTGCCAGCAGTCTAGCGACCACCTACGAGCAGTACTTC
length: 13; size: -; V: TRBV28; D: -; J: TRBJ2-7; CDR3: CASPRGGAYEQYF; DNA: TGTGCCAGCCCAAGGGGGGGAGCCTACGAGCAGTACTTC
length: 14; size: -; V: TRBV12-3/TRBV12-4; D: -; J: TRBJ2-5; CDR3: CASSLSFGEETQYF; DNA: TGTGCCAGCAGTTTATCATTCGGCGAGGAGACCCAGTACTTC
length: 14; size: -; V: TRBV27; D: TRBD1; J: TRBJ2-7; CDR3: CASSSPDRGHEQYF; DNA: TGTGCCAGCAGTTCCCCGGACAGGGGCCACGAGCAGTACTTC
length: 12; size: -; V: TRBV30; D: -; J: TRBJ1-3; CDR3: CAWSGTGNTIYF; DNA: TGTGCCTGGAGCGGCACTGGAAACACCATATATTTT
length: 17; size: many; V: TRBV2; D: -; J: TRBJ1-5; CDR3: CASSAVGRKGGNQPQHF; DNA: TGTGCCAGCAGCGCTGTTGGTAGGAAGGGGGGCAATCAGCCCCAGCATTTT
length: 13; size: few; V: TRBV9; D: -; J: TRBJ1-2; CDR3: CASSVRSDYGYTF; DNA: TGTGCCAGCAGCGTAAGGAGTGACTATGGCTACACCTTC
length: 15; size: many; V: TRBV7-2; D: -; J: TRBJ1-5; CDR3: CASSLGGGVGQPQHF; DNA: TGTGCCAGCAGCTTAGGAGGCGGGGTGGGTCAGCCCCAGCATTTT
length: 14; size: many; V: TRBV4-2; D: -; J: TRBJ2-5; CDR3: CASSHRGGGETQYF; DNA: TGTGCCAGCAGCCACAGGGGAGGGGGAGAGACCCAGTACTTC
length: 16; size: few; V: TRBV6-5; D: TRBD1; J: TRBJ1-6; CDR3: CASTQGVGSYNSPLHF; DNA: TGTGCCAGCACACAGGGGGTTGGCTCCTATAATTCACCCCTCCACTTT
length: 15; size: -; V: TRBV6-1; D: TRBD2; J: TRBJ2-7; CDR3: CASSVASGRADEQYF; DNA: TGTGCCAGCAGTGTGGCTAGCGGGAGGGCCGACGAGCAGTACTTC
length: 13; size: -; V: TRBV27; D: -; J: TRBJ2-5; CDR3: CASSPWPQETQYF; DNA: TGTGCCAGCAGCCCCTGGCCTCAAGAGACCCAGTACTTC
length: 13; size: many; V: TRBV7-2; D: -; J: TRBJ2-7; CDR3: CASSLVLAYEQYF; DNA: TGTGCCAGCAGCTTAGTACTAGCCTACGAGCAGTACTTC
length: 15; size: many; V: TRBV11-2; D: -; J: TRBJ2-7; CDR3: CASSLVQGSSYEQYF; DNA: TGTGCCAGCAGCTTAGTTCAGGGGAGCTCCTACGAGCAGTACTTC
length: 16; size: -; V: TRBV12-3/TRBV12-4; D: TRBD1; J: TRBJ2-7; CDR3: CASSRKRGQGLYEQYF; DNA: TGTGCCAGCAGCCGTAAAAGGGGACAGGGCCTCTACGAGCAGTACTTC
length: 15; size: -; V: TRBV6-2/TRBV6-3; D: -; J: TRBJ1-5; CDR3: CASSSVVPPNQPQHF; DNA: TGTGCCAGCAGTTCCGTGGTGCCACCAAATCAGCCCCAGCATTTT
length: 15; size: -; V: TRBV28; D: TRBD1; J: TRBJ1-1; CDR3: CASKGTGGMNTEAFF; DNA: TGTGCCAGCAAGGGGACAGGGGGGATGAACACTGAAGCTTTCTTT
length: 13; size: -; V: TRBV28; D: -; J: TRBJ2-7; CDR3: CASSSTPDYEQYF; DNA: TGTGCCAGCAGTTCAACACCCGACTACGAGCAGTACTTC
length: 13; size: -; V: TRBV29-1; D: TRBD1; J: TRBJ1-1; CDR3: CSAAGQGVPEAFF; DNA: TGCAGCGCAGCCGGACAGGGAGTACCTGAAGCTTTCTTT
length: 12; size: many; V: TRBV19; D: -; J: TRBJ2-5; CDR3: CASSISQETQYF; DNA: TGTGCCAGTAGTATCTCTCAAGAGACCCAGTACTTC
length: 18; size: -; V: TRBV6-2/TRBV6-3; D: TRBD2; J: TRBJ2-7; CDR3: CASSLLIRGLAGVDEQYF; DNA: TGTGCCAGCAGTTTACTAATCCGCGGTTTAGCGGGAGTCGACGAGCAGTACTTC